A selection of T cell receptor beta chains follows, all from one sample in a study of blood T cell repertoires in COVID-19. Assay: immunoSEQ multiplex PCR; the TCRdb copy retains only in-frame clones and omits some. In the table there are roughly 500,000 clones, around nine tenths of which are singletons. Sequenced sample: PBMCs or T cells enriched from blood (not recorded which). These receptors originate from a woman aged 40 to 50 who had recovered from COVID-19. CDR3s include the opening cysteine and the closing phenylalanine or tryptophan. D genes are given only for firm matches. Size values are once, few and many counts, or a class for expanded clones, and some rows have none.

>TRBJ1-2|TRBV5-1|.|14|TRBD1
TGCGCCAGCAGCCCTTCAGGACAGGGAGTTGGCTACACCTTC
CASSPSGQGVGYTF
>TRBJ2-7|TRBV7-6|.|14|.
TGTGCCAGCAGCCCCGGGACTGCTTACGAGGAGCAGTACTTC
CASSPGTAYEEQYF
>TRBJ2-1|TRBV24-1|.|16|.
TGTGCCACCAGTGATTTGCGTTTAGCGTATTATAATGAGCAGTTCTTC
CATSDLRLAYYNEQFF
>TRBJ2-3|TRBV10-2|.|15|.
TGCGCCAGCAGCCTCACAGGGATTGAAGCAGGGACGCAGTATTTT
CASSLTGIEAGTQYF
>TRBJ1-2|TRBV5-6|.|17|.
TGTGCCAGCAGCTTGGGAGTGGCAGCTAGCTCTAACTATGGCTACACCTTC
CASSLGVAASSNYGYTF
>TRBJ2-6|TRBV10-3|.|16|.
TGTGCCATCGCAGGACAGCCCCTCTCTGGGGCCAACGTCCTGACTTTC
CAIAGQPLSGANVLTF
>TRBJ1-1|TRBV4-3|.|13|.
TGCGCCAGCAGCCAAGACAGGGAGGCTGAAGCTTTCTTT
CASSQDREAEAFF
>TRBJ1-3|TRBV12-3/TRBV12-4|few|13|.
TGTGCCAGCAGTTTATACCGGGGAAACACCATATATTTT
CASSLYRGNTIYF
>TRBJ2-3|TRBV11-3|.|18|TRBD2
TGTGCCAGCAGTATGATAAGGACTAGCGGAGGGGTTTACGATACGCAGTATTTT
CASSMIRTSGGVYDTQYF
>TRBJ2-3|TRBV9|.|14|.
TGTGCCAGCAGCGAGGGACATACCACAGATACGCAGTATTTT
CASSEGHTTDTQYF
>TRBJ2-3|TRBV10-1|once|15|.
TGCGCCAGCAAGAGGGGAAGCGGGCCCACAGATACGCAGTATTTT
CASKRGSGPTDTQYF
>TRBJ2-5|TRBV14|.|16|TRBD1
TGTGCCAGCAGCCAAACAGGGGGATACGATTCGGAGACCCAGTACTTC
CASSQTGGYDSETQYF
>TRBJ1-5|TRBV19|.|18|.
TGTGCCAGTAGTTTCCGGGACAAAGGTTATTCTTTCCCTCAGCCCCAGCATTTT
CASSFRDKGYSFPQPQHF
>TRBJ2-1|TRBV2|.|15|.
TGTGCCAGCAGTGAAGTTGGAATCCAGGCGGGTGAGCAGTTCTTC
CASSEVGIQAGEQFF
>TRBJ1-1|TRBV13|.|15|.
TGTGCCAGCAGCTTAGGAGGGAGGGGGAACACTGAAGCTTTCTTT
CASSLGGRGNTEAFF
>TRBJ2-7|TRBV6-5|.|13|.
TGTGCCAGCAGTTACTCGAGCTACTACGAGCAGTACTTC
CASSYSSYYEQYF
>TRBJ2-1|TRBV19|.|15|.
TGTGCCAGTAGTCCCGCTAGCGCCCAGTACAATGAGCAGTTCTTC
CASSPASAQYNEQFF
>TRBJ2-7|TRBV6-5|.|15|TRBD1
TGTGCCAGCAGTTTATTCGGACAGGGTAAATACGAGCAGTACTTC
CASSLFGQGKYEQYF
>TRBJ2-3|TRBV7-2|once|16|TRBD1
TGTGCCAGCAGCTCCGCCGGGACAGGGGTCACAGATACGCAGTATTTT
CASSSAGTGVTDTQYF
>TRBJ1-5|TRBV27|.|17|.
TGTGCCAGCAGTTCCCTGGGGAGGGGACATAGCAATCAGCCCCAGCATTTT
CASSSLGRGHSNQPQHF
>TRBJ1-3|TRBV6-2/TRBV6-3|.|15|.
TGTGCCAGCAGTTACAGAGTGAACTCTGGAAACACCATATATTTT
CASSYRVNSGNTIYF
>TRBJ1-5|TRBV4-1|.|16|.
TGCGCCAGCAGCCAAGATCCTAGAAATAGCAATCAGCCCCAGCATTTT
CASSQDPRNSNQPQHF
>TRBJ1-1|TRBV6-5|.|13|.
TGTGCCAGCAGTTACGAGAATACAGACAAAGCTTTCTTT
CASSYENTDKAFF
>TRBJ2-7|TRBV29-1|.|11|.
TGCAGCGTTTCTATCTCCTACGAGCAGTACTTC
CSVSISYEQYF
>TRBJ1-1|TRBV10-1|.|12|.
TGCGCCAGCAGTACAGGGAACACTGAAGCTTTCTTT
CASSTGNTEAFF
>TRBJ1-5|TRBV29-1|.|12|TRBD1
TGCAGCGTTGGGACAGGGAATCAGCCCCAGCATTTT
CSVGTGNQPQHF
>TRBJ2-1|TRBV5-4|once|16|TRBD2
TGTGCCAGCAGCGGGACTAGCGGGAAGTCGTATAATGAGCAGTTCTTC
CASSGTSGKSYNEQFF
>TRBJ2-5|TRBV25-1|.|14|.
TGTGCCAGCAGTGAACTAGCGAACCAAGAGACCCAGTACTTC
CASSELANQETQYF
>TRBJ1-5|TRBV5-6|.|15|TRBD1
TGTGCCAGCAGCCGGGACAGCGGTAGCAATCAGCCCCAGCATTTT
CASSRDSGSNQPQHF
>TRBJ2-3|TRBV7-9|.|19|TRBD2
TGTGCCAGCAGCTTCACGGGAGGGTTTTCCCCTTCCTACACAGATACGCAGTATTTT
CASSFTGGFSPSYTDTQYF
>TRBJ1-5|TRBV19|.|15|.
TGTGCCAGTAGTGTGGCAGGGAAAAGCAATCAGCCCCAGCATTTT
CASSVAGKSNQPQHF
>TRBJ1-1|TRBV5-1|.|15|TRBD1
TGCGCCAGCAGTCCACAGGGGGCGGCGAACACTGAAGCTTTCTTT
CASSPQGAANTEAFF